These T cell receptor beta chains were read from a single sample in a study of T cell repertoires in cytomegalovirus infection. TCRdb used MiXCR to reprocess the reads, holding one entry per CDR3 protein. The data contain 250,000 to 300,000 distinct CDR3 sequences, roughly 10% of them seen just once; the ten biggest clones take up roughly 16%. Sequenced input: PBMCs. The receptors shown here come from a human donor in good health (CMV status not recorded). Some clones in this sample may be carry-over from other donors' samples. Each CDR3 is given with its conserved first and last residue. A D gene is named only where the DNA matches it firmly. Where a row states a size, it is once, few, many or the class of an expanded clone; other rows omit it.

j_call	clone_size	v_call	d_call	cdr3_aa
TRBJ2-2	NA	TRBV19	NA	CASSIRVGELFF
TRBJ2-5	many	TRBV7-2	TRBD1	CASSQYRGPQETQYF
TRBJ2-1	few	TRBV7-9	TRBD2	CASSSRGGRVGIEQFF
TRBJ1-4	NA	TRBV11-2	TRBD1	CASSYETGFQNEKLFF
TRBJ2-3	many	TRBV12-5	TRBD1	CASGYDRGNPDTQYF
TRBJ2-3	many	TRBV12-3/TRBV12-4	NA	CASSLGAAAVGTDTQYF
TRBJ2-5	few	TRBV6-5	TRBD1	CASSYAAGATGQETQYF
TRBJ2-2	many	TRBV11-2	NA	CASSLDLLRGNGELFF
TRBJ2-1	few	TRBV7-2	TRBD1	CASSLEGGQDNEQFF
TRBJ2-5	many	TRBV7-2	NA	CASNEGAGGKTQYF
TRBJ1-6	many	TRBV20-1	TRBD1	CSVPPSPGQVNSPLHF
TRBJ2-5	many	TRBV7-9	NA	CASSNIERGETQYF
TRBJ2-1	few	TRBV5-6	NA	CASTNYNEQFF
TRBJ2-4	many	TRBV12-3/TRBV12-4	NA	CASSFGAWDIQYF
TRBJ1-5	many	TRBV28	NA	CASSGGNQPQHF
TRBJ2-6	NA	TRBV29-1	TRBD1	CSVVSVTGPLGGANVLTF
TRBJ1-1	many	TRBV19	NA	CASSPVELGTEAFF
TRBJ2-5	many	TRBV20-1	TRBD1	CSARQGAVQETQYF
TRBJ2-3	many	TRBV7-2	TRBD2	CASELAASTDTQYF
TRBJ1-1	NA	TRBV29-1	NA	CSVASQVPGKAFF
TRBJ2-7	many	TRBV7-2	NA	CASSFDAGSYEQYF
TRBJ1-1	few	TRBV5-1	NA	CASIGLPNTEAFF
TRBJ2-5	many	TRBV7-2	NA	CASSLVLGAQETQYF
TRBJ1-2	NA	TRBV27	TRBD1	CASRDTGGAYGYTF
TRBJ1-1	NA	TRBV12-3/TRBV12-4	NA	CASRWANTEAFF
TRBJ2-7	many	TRBV7-2	NA	CASSFSKDTYEQYF
TRBJ1-6	many	TRBV4-1	TRBD1	CASSQESLLIKGTANSPLHF
TRBJ2-1	many	TRBV7-3	TRBD2	CASSLMGGGAAEQFF
TRBJ1-1	many	TRBV10-3	NA	CAITEGGRAEAFF
TRBJ2-1	many	TRBV12-3/TRBV12-4	TRBD2	CASSAPGLAGANEQFF
TRBJ2-7	many	TRBV12-3/TRBV12-4	NA	CASSRHSYEQYF
TRBJ2-1	few	TRBV20-1	NA	CSARDRSAAYNEQFF
TRBJ2-1	few	TRBV25-1	TRBD2	CASSDSQREGDEQFF
TRBJ2-2	NA	TRBV30	NA	CAWTPGVGTGELFF
TRBJ1-1	many	TRBV28	NA	CASSPPGREAFF
TRBJ2-5	few	TRBV7-2	NA	CASSLEAGDGETQYF
TRBJ2-1	many	TRBV12-3/TRBV12-4	TRBD2	CASSLAGVPEQFF
TRBJ2-3	many	TRBV28	NA	CASSMTFPDTQYF
TRBJ1-1	few	TRBV19	TRBD1	CASSNRGFGEAFF
TRBJ1-5	many	TRBV7-2	TRBD1	CASSLARQGANQPQHF
TRBJ1-1	many	TRBV7-9	NA	CASSPPGLTEAFF
TRBJ1-1	few	TRBV6-2/TRBV6-3	TRBD1	CASSRQGLEAFF
TRBJ2-3	few	TRBV19	TRBD2	CASSIGGRLTDTQYF
TRBJ1-1	many	TRBV28	NA	CASSFGDRGLNTEAFF
TRBJ2-5	few	TRBV18	TRBD1	CASSRRTGKQKTQYF
TRBJ2-5	many	TRBV12-3/TRBV12-4	TRBD1	CASSPPGQGWTQYF
TRBJ2-3	NA	TRBV6-4	TRBD1	CASSRDRSSTDTQYF
TRBJ1-6	many	TRBV7-2	TRBD1	CASTNDRGVNSPLHF
TRBJ2-3	many	TRBV7-8	TRBD2	CASSFVAGGRGDTQYF
TRBJ1-2	few	TRBV3-1	TRBD1	CASSHGDRTTYGYTF
TRBJ1-2	many	TRBV7-2	NA	CASSRDTGPEGYGYTF
TRBJ1-6	many	TRBV5-8	NA	CASSFAGSYSPLHF
TRBJ1-4	many	TRBV7-2	NA	CASSDLGGRGSDEKLFF
TRBJ2-5	few	TRBV5-1	NA	CASSSGPGEETQYF
TRBJ2-3	NA	TRBV18	NA	CASSPMARGLSTDTQYF